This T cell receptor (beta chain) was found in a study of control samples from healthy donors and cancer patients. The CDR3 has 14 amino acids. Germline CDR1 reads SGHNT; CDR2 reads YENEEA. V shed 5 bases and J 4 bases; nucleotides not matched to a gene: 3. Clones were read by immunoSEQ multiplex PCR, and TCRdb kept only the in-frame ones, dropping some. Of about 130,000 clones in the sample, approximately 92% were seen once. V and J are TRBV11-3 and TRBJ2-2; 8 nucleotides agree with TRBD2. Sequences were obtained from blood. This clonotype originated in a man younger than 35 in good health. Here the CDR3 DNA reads TGTGCCAGCAGCCCGGGGGGGGGCACCGGGGAGCTGTTTTTT. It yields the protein CASSPGGGTGELFF.